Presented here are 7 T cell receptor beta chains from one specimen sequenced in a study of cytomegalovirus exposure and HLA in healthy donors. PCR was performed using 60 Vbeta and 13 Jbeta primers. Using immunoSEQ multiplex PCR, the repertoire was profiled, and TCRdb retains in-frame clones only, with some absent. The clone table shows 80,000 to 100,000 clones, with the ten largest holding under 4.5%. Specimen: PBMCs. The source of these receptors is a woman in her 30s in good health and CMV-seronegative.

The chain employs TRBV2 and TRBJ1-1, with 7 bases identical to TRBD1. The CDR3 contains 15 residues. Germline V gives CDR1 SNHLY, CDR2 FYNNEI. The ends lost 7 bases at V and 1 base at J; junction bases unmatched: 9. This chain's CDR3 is CASTRGRGQNTEAFF. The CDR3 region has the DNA TGTGCCAGCACACGCGGGAGGGGGCAGAACACTGAAGCTTTCTTT.

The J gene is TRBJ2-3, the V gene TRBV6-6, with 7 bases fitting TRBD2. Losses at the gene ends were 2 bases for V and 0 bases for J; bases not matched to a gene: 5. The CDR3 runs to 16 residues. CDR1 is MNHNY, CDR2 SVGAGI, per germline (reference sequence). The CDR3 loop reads CASSYGLAVSTDTQYF. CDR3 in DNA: TGTGCCAGCAGTTACGGCCTAGCGGTGAGCACAGATACGCAGTATTTT.

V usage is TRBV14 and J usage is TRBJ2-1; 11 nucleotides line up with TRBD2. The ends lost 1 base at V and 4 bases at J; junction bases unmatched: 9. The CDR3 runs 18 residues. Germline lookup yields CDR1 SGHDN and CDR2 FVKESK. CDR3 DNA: TGTGCCAGCAGCCAAGGCCTAGCGGGAGGCCAGCCTTACAATGAGCAGTTCTTC. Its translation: CASSQGLAGGQPYNEQFF.

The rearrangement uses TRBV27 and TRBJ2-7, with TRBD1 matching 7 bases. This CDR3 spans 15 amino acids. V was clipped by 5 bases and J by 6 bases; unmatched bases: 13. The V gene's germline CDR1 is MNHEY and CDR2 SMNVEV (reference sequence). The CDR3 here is CASSPTDRFAPEQYF. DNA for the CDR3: TGTGCCAGCAGTCCCACGGACAGGTTCGCACCCGAGCAGTACTTC.

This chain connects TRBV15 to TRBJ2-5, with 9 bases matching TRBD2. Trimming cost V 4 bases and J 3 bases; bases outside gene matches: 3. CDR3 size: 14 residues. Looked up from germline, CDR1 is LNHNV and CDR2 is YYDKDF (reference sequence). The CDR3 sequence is CATSIRLAEETQYF. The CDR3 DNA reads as TGTGCCACCAGCATCCGACTAGCGGAAGAGACCCAGTACTTC.

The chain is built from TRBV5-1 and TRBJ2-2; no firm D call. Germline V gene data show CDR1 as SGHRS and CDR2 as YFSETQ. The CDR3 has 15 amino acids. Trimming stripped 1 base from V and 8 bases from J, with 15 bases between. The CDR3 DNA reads TGCGCCAGCAGCTTGTATGTGGAGAAAGTAGGGGAGCTGTTTTTT. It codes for CASSLYVEKVGELFF.

The CDR3 nucleotides are TGTGCCAGCAGCCGGACAGGGAACACTGAAGCTTTCTTT. The encoded protein is CASSRTGNTEAFF. The rearrangement joins TRBV9 to TRBJ1-1; 7 bases align to TRBD1. Unmatched junction bases numbered 1, after V lost 4 bases and J lost 1 base. The CDR3 spans 13 residues. Germline CDR1 reads SGDLS; CDR2 reads YYNGEE.